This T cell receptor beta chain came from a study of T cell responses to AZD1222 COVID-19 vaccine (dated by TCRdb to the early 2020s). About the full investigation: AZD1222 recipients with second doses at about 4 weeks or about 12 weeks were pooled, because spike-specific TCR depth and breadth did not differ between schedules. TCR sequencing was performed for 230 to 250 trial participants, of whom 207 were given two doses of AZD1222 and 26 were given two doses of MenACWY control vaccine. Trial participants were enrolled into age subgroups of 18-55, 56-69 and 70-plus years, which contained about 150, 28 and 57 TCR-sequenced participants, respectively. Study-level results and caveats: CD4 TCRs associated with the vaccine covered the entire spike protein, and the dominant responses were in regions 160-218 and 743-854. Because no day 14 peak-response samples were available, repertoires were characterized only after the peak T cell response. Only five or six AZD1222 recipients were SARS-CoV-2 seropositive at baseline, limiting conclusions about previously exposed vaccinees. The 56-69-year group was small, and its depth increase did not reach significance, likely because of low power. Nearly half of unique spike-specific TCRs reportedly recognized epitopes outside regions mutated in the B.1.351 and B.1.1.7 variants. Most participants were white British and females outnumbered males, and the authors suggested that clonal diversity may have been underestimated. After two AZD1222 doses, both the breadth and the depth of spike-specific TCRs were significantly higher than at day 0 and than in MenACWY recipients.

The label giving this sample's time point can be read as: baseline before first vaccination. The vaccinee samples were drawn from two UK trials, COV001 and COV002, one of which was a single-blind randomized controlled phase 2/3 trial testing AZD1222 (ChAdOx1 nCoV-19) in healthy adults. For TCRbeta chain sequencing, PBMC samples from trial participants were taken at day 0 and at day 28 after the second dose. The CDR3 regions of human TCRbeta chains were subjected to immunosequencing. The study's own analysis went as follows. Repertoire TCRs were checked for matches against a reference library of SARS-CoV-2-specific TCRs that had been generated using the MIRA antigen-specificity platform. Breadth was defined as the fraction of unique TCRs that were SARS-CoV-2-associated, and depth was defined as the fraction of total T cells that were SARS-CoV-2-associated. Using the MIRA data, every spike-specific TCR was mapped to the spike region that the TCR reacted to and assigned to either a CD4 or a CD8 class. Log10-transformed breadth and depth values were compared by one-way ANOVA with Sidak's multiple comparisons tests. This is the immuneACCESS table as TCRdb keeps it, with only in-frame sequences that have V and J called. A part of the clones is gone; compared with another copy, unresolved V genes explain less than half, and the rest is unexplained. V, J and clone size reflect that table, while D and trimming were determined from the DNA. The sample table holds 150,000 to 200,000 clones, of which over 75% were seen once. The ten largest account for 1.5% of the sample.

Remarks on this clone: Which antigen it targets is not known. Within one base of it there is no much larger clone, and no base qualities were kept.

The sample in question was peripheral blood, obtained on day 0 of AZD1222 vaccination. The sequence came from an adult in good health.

The CDR3 region has the sequence CASSLGQGRSYEQYF. The nucleotide sequence reads TGTGCCAGCAGCCTCGGACAGGGCAGATCCTACGAGCAGTACTTC. The chain links TRBV7-2 with TRBJ2-7, with TRBD1 identical over 8 junction bases. Trimmed from V: 5 bases; trimmed from J: 1 base; junction bases lacking a gene match: 7. The CDR3 starts with the cysteine, ends with the phenylalanine, and has 15 residues. CDR3 DNA is the only sequence kept; it has 45 bases, read in frame from the first base. The germline V gene supplies CDR1 SGHTA and CDR2 FQGNSA. The variable domain in full, with residues beyond the CDR3 obtained from the reference TRBV7-2 and TRBJ2-7 genes, is GAGVSQSPSNKVTEKGKDVELRCDPISGHTALYWYRQSLGQGLEFLIYFQGNSAPDKSGLPSDRFSAERTGGSVSTLTIQRTQQEDSAVYLCASSLGQGRSYEQYFGPGTRLTVT.